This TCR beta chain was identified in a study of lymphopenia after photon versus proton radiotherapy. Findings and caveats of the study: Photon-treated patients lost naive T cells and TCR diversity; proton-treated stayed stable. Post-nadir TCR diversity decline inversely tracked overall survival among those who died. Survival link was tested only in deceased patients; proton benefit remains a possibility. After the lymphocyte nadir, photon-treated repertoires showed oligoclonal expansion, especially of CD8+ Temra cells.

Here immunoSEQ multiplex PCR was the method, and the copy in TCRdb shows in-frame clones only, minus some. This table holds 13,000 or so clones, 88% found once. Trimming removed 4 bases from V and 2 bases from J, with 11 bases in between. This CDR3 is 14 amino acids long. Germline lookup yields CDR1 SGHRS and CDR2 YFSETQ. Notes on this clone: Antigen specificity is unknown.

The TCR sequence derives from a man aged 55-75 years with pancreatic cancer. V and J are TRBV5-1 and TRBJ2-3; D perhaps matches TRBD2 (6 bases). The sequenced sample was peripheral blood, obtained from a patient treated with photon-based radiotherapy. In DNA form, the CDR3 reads TGCGCCAGCAGCCGGGGGAGCTTCACAGATACGCAGTATTTT. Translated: CASSRGSFTDTQYF. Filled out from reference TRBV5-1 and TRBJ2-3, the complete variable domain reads KAGVTQTPRYLIKTRGQQVTLSCSPISGHRSVSWYQQTPGQGLQFLFEYFSETQRNKGNFPGRFSGRQFSNSRSEMNVSTLELGDSALYLCASSRGSFTDTQYFGPGTRLTVL.